This T cell receptor beta chain was retrieved from a study of cytomegalovirus exposure and HLA in healthy donors. Across the whole study: Earlier sequencing of about 179 million T cells yielded roughly 100 million unique TCR beta sequences.

Findings and limits, study-wide: What TCR beta sequences reportedly achieved was accurate prediction of HLA-A and HLA-B alleles in most subjects. The study listed roughly 160 cytomegalovirus-associated TCR beta chains.

Healthy bone marrow donors made up the donors. The CDR3 extends over 14 amino acids. In germline, CDR1 is MGHRA, CDR2 YSYEKL. PCR employed 60 Vbeta and 13 Jbeta primers. Sequencing used immunoSEQ multiplex PCR; TCRdb keeps in-frame clones, though not all of them. The table shows roughly 120,000 clones, with over 60% occurring only once. Concerning this clone itself: Its antigen remains unknown. An end of the junction differs from the germline gene, which may be a read error.

The gene calls are TRBV4-1 and TRBJ1-4; D gene ambiguous. This receptor was identified in a man aged 60-69 years in good health and CMV-seropositive. The sequenced sample was PBMCs. The chain's CDR3 is CASGQGLNNEKLFF. The CDR3 DNA reads TGCGCCAGCGGCCAAGGGCTTAACAATGAAAAACTGTTTTTT.